This TCR beta chain derives from a study of blood T cell repertoires in COVID-19. Profiling relied on immunoSEQ multiplex PCR, and the TCRdb table lists in-frame clones only, not all of them. The sample shows fewer than 40,000 clones, 85% of them seen only once. This CDR3 contains 12 residues. V was shortened by 4 bases and J by 6 bases, with 10 bases between the two germline ends. Germline V gene lookup returns CDR1 LNHDA and CDR2 SQIVND (reference sequence). This clone was seen more than once but under ten times. Sequencing input: peripheral blood. The chain recombines TRBV19 with TRBJ2-7, with TRBD1 as a possible D gene (6 bases). This receptor was obtained from a human donor in a cohort sampled during active COVID-19. The DNA of the CDR3 is TGTGCCAGTAGTAACAGGGTAGGCGAGCAGTACTTC. Its translation is CASSNRVGEQYF.